Reported below is one T cell receptor (beta chain). There are 13 residues in the CDR3. Germline assignment: CDR1 SEHNR and CDR2 FQNEAQ (reference sequence). V was shortened by 5 bases and J by 6 bases, with 8 bases between the two germline ends. The sample belongs to a study of blood T cell repertoires in COVID-19. Authors' processing steps: It was from reference gene primer amplification that nucleated cell counts were estimated. Some clones are missing from TCRdb's copy, which holds only in-frame ones; the method was immunoSEQ multiplex PCR. V and J calls and clone size are copied from that table; D and trimming were computed from the DNA. In the table there are approximately 23,000 clones, approximately 90% of which are singletons.

The rearrangement uses TRBV7-9 and TRBJ2-6, with D perhaps matching TRBD1 (5 bases). The origin of this receptor is a woman over 75 with active COVID-19. The specimen sequenced was peripheral blood. In DNA form, the CDR3 reads TGTGCCAGCAGCCCCAGGGAGGCCAACGTCCTGACTTTC. Translating gives CASSPREANVLTF.